Listed below are T cell receptor beta chains from one sample, sequenced in a study of blood T cell repertoires in COVID-19. Assay used: immunoSEQ multiplex PCR; TCRdb lists only in-frame clones, some missing. The repertoire holds more than 45,000 clones, with 85% to 90% as singletons. Source material: peripheral blood. The receptors originated from a man aged 55 to 70 with acute or convalescent COVID-19. CDR3s include the opening cysteine and the closing phenylalanine or tryptophan. The order of the fields is CDR3 DNA, CDR3 protein, D gene, V gene, J gene, clone size. The D gene is left open where the match is weak. Expanded clones are given a class, and other clones once, few, many or no size at all.

CDR3 DNA: TGTGCCAGCAGCTCATCGTCCGGGATCACAGATACGCAGTATTTT; CDR3 protein: CASSSSSGITDTQYF; D gene: .; V gene: TRBV7-3; J gene: TRBJ2-3; clone size: .
CDR3 DNA: TGTGCCAGCAGTGAAGCAGGAGGATCAGGGGCCAACGTCCTGACTTTC; CDR3 protein: CASSEAGGSGANVLTF; D gene: .; V gene: TRBV2; J gene: TRBJ2-6; clone size: .
CDR3 DNA: TGCGCCAGCAGCCGTCGATTAGGACAGGGCCTCTCTGGGGCCAACGTCCTGACTTTC; CDR3 protein: CASSRRLGQGLSGANVLTF; D gene: TRBD1; V gene: TRBV4-1; J gene: TRBJ2-6; clone size: .
CDR3 DNA: TGTGCCAGCAGGGTTGGGGGGGGCCGCTACGAGCAGTACTTC; CDR3 protein: CASRVGGGRYEQYF; D gene: .; V gene: TRBV28; J gene: TRBJ2-7; clone size: .
CDR3 DNA: TGCGCCAGCAGCATGACAGGGTCAGGCTACGAGCAGTACTTC; CDR3 protein: CASSMTGSGYEQYF; D gene: TRBD1; V gene: TRBV5-1; J gene: TRBJ2-7; clone size: .
CDR3 DNA: TGTGCCATCAGGACAGGACAGGATCAGCCCCAGCATTTT; CDR3 protein: CAIRTGQDQPQHF; D gene: TRBD1; V gene: TRBV10-3; J gene: TRBJ1-5; clone size: .
CDR3 DNA: TGTGCCAGCAGCCGCCCGGGACTAGCGAACACCGGGGAGCTGTTTTTT; CDR3 protein: CASSRPGLANTGELFF; D gene: TRBD2; V gene: TRBV3-1/TRBV3-2; J gene: TRBJ2-2; clone size: once
CDR3 DNA: TGTGCCAGCAGCTTATCATCCTGGCGGGAGGATCGGTACGAGCAGTACTTC; CDR3 protein: CASSLSSWREDRYEQYF; D gene: TRBD2; V gene: TRBV11-2; J gene: TRBJ2-7; clone size: .
CDR3 DNA: TGTGCCAGCAGTAAAACAGCGGCCCAAGGAAACACCATATATTTT; CDR3 protein: CASSKTAAQGNTIYF; D gene: .; V gene: TRBV6-5; J gene: TRBJ1-3; clone size: .
CDR3 DNA: TGTGCCAGCAGCGTGGGACTAGCGTTGGACCTCAATGAGCAGTTCTTC; CDR3 protein: CASSVGLALDLNEQFF; D gene: TRBD2; V gene: TRBV5-5; J gene: TRBJ2-1; clone size: .
CDR3 DNA: TGTGCCAGCAGTTTAGACAGGGACCAAGAGACCCAGTACTTC; CDR3 protein: CASSLDRDQETQYF; D gene: TRBD1; V gene: TRBV27; J gene: TRBJ2-5; clone size: .
CDR3 DNA: TGTGCCAGTACTGGGGACAGGGGGCCTGGCGAGCAGTACTTC; CDR3 protein: CASTGDRGPGEQYF; D gene: TRBD1; V gene: TRBV19; J gene: TRBJ2-7; clone size: .
CDR3 DNA: TGTGCCAGCTCAGGTTCAGTCTCTGGGGCCAACGTCCTGACTTTC; CDR3 protein: CASSGSVSGANVLTF; D gene: .; V gene: TRBV18; J gene: TRBJ2-6; clone size: .
CDR3 DNA: TGCGCCAGCAGCTTGGGTAACAGGGGGGGAAACAATGAGCAGTTCTTC; CDR3 protein: CASSLGNRGGNNEQFF; D gene: .; V gene: TRBV5-1; J gene: TRBJ2-1; clone size: .
CDR3 DNA: TGTGCCAGCAGTGAGGGGAGCCGTATCGGGGAGCTGTTTTTT; CDR3 protein: CASSEGSRIGELFF; D gene: .; V gene: TRBV6-1; J gene: TRBJ2-2; clone size: .
CDR3 DNA: TGCGCCAGCAGCCAAGATGCGACAGGGGATGGTGGCTACACCTTC; CDR3 protein: CASSQDATGDGGYTF; D gene: TRBD1; V gene: TRBV4-3; J gene: TRBJ1-2; clone size: .
CDR3 DNA: TGTGCCAGCAGCGTTTCGGGACTAGCCGTCAATGAGCAGTTCTTC; CDR3 protein: CASSVSGLAVNEQFF; D gene: TRBD2; V gene: TRBV9; J gene: TRBJ2-1; clone size: .
CDR3 DNA: TGTGCCAGAACCGGGACAGGGCACACTGAAGCTTTCTTT; CDR3 protein: CARTGTGHTEAFF; D gene: TRBD1; V gene: TRBV2; J gene: TRBJ1-1; clone size: .
CDR3 DNA: TGCGCCAGCAGCCGAGCGGGACAGGGTGTACACGAGCAGTACTTC; CDR3 protein: CASSRAGQGVHEQYF; D gene: TRBD1; V gene: TRBV4-1; J gene: TRBJ2-7; clone size: .
CDR3 DNA: TGTGCCAGCAGTTACGGGGGGAGGTCCTCCTACGAGCAGTACTTC; CDR3 protein: CASSYGGRSSYEQYF; D gene: .; V gene: TRBV6-6; J gene: TRBJ2-7; clone size: .
CDR3 DNA: TGTGCCAGCAGCCCCTGGGACAGCTCCTACGAGCAGTACTTC; CDR3 protein: CASSPWDSSYEQYF; D gene: TRBD1; V gene: TRBV3-1/TRBV3-2; J gene: TRBJ2-7; clone size: .
CDR3 DNA: TGTGCCAGCAGCTTAGGGCCTAGCCGAAACAATGAGCAGTTCTTC; CDR3 protein: CASSLGPSRNNEQFF; D gene: .; V gene: TRBV7-2; J gene: TRBJ2-1; clone size: .
CDR3 DNA: TGTGCCAGCAGTTCCCGGACAGGGTGGTGGAACATTCAGTACTTC; CDR3 protein: CASSSRTGWWNIQYF; D gene: TRBD1; V gene: TRBV6-2/TRBV6-3; J gene: TRBJ2-4; clone size: once
CDR3 DNA: TGCAGCGTTAGTGGACAGAACGGAGCTAACTATGGCTACACCTTC; CDR3 protein: CSVSGQNGANYGYTF; D gene: .; V gene: TRBV29-1; J gene: TRBJ1-2; clone size: .
CDR3 DNA: TGTGCCAGCGGGACAGAAACGAACACTGAAGCTTTCTTT; CDR3 protein: CASGTETNTEAFF; D gene: TRBD1; V gene: TRBV7-2; J gene: TRBJ1-1; clone size: .
CDR3 DNA: TGTGCCACCAGTGATCTGCCCGGACTAGCGGGAGGGTTGGGCACAGATACGCAGTATTTT; CDR3 protein: CATSDLPGLAGGLGTDTQYF; D gene: TRBD2; V gene: TRBV24-1; J gene: TRBJ2-3; clone size: .
CDR3 DNA: TGCGCCAGCAGCTCAAAAGGAGGAGACAATGAGCAGTTCTTC; CDR3 protein: CASSSKGGDNEQFF; D gene: .; V gene: TRBV5-1; J gene: TRBJ2-1; clone size: few
CDR3 DNA: TGTGCCAGCAGTTACGCAAGGGGGTCCCAAGAGACCCAGTACTTC; CDR3 protein: CASSYARGSQETQYF; D gene: .; V gene: TRBV6-2/TRBV6-3; J gene: TRBJ2-5; clone size: .
CDR3 DNA: TGTGCCAGCAGTCCAGGGGGTGACAATCAGCCCCAGCATTTT; CDR3 protein: CASSPGGDNQPQHF; D gene: TRBD1; V gene: TRBV11-3; J gene: TRBJ1-5; clone size: once
CDR3 DNA: TGTGCCAGCAGTCTACTGTGGGACAAGGGCCGCCCTGGGACCCAGTACTTC; CDR3 protein: CASSLLWDKGRPGTQYF; D gene: .; V gene: TRBV28; J gene: TRBJ2-5; clone size: few
CDR3 DNA: TGTGCCAGCTCCGCATTAGACAGAGGCTCTGGAAACACCATATATTTT; CDR3 protein: CASSALDRGSGNTIYF; D gene: .; V gene: TRBV18; J gene: TRBJ1-3; clone size: .
CDR3 DNA: TGTGCCATCAGTGACCGAGGGCGGGTCGGGGAGCTGTTTTTT; CDR3 protein: CAISDRGRVGELFF; D gene: .; V gene: TRBV10-3; J gene: TRBJ2-2; clone size: .
CDR3 DNA: TGTGCCAGCAGCTTGGCCGGGACACATCCCTCTGGGGCCAACGTCCTGACTTTC; CDR3 protein: CASSLAGTHPSGANVLTF; D gene: .; V gene: TRBV5-8; J gene: TRBJ2-6; clone size: .
CDR3 DNA: TGTGCCACCAGCAGAGATCTGGGGGCCGGACAGCCCCAGCATTTT; CDR3 protein: CATSRDLGAGQPQHF; D gene: .; V gene: TRBV15; J gene: TRBJ1-5; clone size: .
CDR3 DNA: TGTGCCAGCAGTGAAGGCCCAGGGGGCATGGGGACTGAAGCTTTCTTT; CDR3 protein: CASSEGPGGMGTEAFF; D gene: TRBD1; V gene: TRBV6-1; J gene: TRBJ1-1; clone size: .
CDR3 DNA: TGTGCCAGCAGAACGACAGGTTCTTATGGAAACACCATATATTTT; CDR3 protein: CASRTTGSYGNTIYF; D gene: .; V gene: TRBV6-6; J gene: TRBJ1-3; clone size: .
CDR3 DNA: TGTGCCAGCAGTTACTCGAGAGGGACAGGGCTTGGCAATCAGCCCCAGCATTTT; CDR3 protein: CASSYSRGTGLGNQPQHF; D gene: TRBD1; V gene: TRBV6-2/TRBV6-3; J gene: TRBJ1-5; clone size: .
CDR3 DNA: TGTGCCAGCAGTAGGACATCGAGCAATCAGCCCCAGCATTTT; CDR3 protein: CASSRTSSNQPQHF; D gene: .; V gene: TRBV6-6; J gene: TRBJ1-5; clone size: .
CDR3 DNA: TGTGCCAGCAGTTACCCTACTAGCGGATACTACAATGAGCAGTTCTTC; CDR3 protein: CASSYPTSGYYNEQFF; D gene: TRBD2; V gene: TRBV6-2/TRBV6-3; J gene: TRBJ2-1; clone size: .
CDR3 DNA: TGCAGCGTAAGGGCCGGCGGGGATACGCAGTATTTT; CDR3 protein: CSVRAGGDTQYF; D gene: .; V gene: TRBV29-1; J gene: TRBJ2-3; clone size: .
CDR3 DNA: TGTGCTAGTGGTTTGGAACCTAGAGGATTTGATACGCAGTATTTT; CDR3 protein: CASGLEPRGFDTQYF; D gene: .; V gene: TRBV12-5; J gene: TRBJ2-3; clone size: .
CDR3 DNA: TGTGCCAGCAGCTCCCCGGAGAGGTCAGCCGAAGTCGTCAATGAGCAGTTCTTC; CDR3 protein: CASSSPERSAEVVNEQFF; D gene: .; V gene: TRBV7-6; J gene: TRBJ2-1; clone size: .
CDR3 DNA: TGTGCCAGCAGAACAGGGGGCAACACTGAAGCTTTCTTT; CDR3 protein: CASRTGGNTEAFF; D gene: TRBD1; V gene: TRBV28; J gene: TRBJ1-1; clone size: .
CDR3 DNA: TGTGCCAGCAGCCCGGGACTAGCGGGAGCTGGGGCCAACGTCCTGACTTTC; CDR3 protein: CASSPGLAGAGANVLTF; D gene: TRBD2; V gene: TRBV6-4; J gene: TRBJ2-6; clone size: .
CDR3 DNA: TGTGCCACCAGTGAGGGGACTAGCGGGAGGGCCGGGGAGCTGTTTTTT; CDR3 protein: CATSEGTSGRAGELFF; D gene: TRBD2; V gene: TRBV24-1; J gene: TRBJ2-2; clone size: .
CDR3 DNA: TGTGCCAGTAGTATAGGAGGAGGGGAAGATACGCAGTATTTT; CDR3 protein: CASSIGGGEDTQYF; D gene: .; V gene: TRBV19; J gene: TRBJ2-3; clone size: .
CDR3 DNA: TGTGCCAGCAGCTTAGGAACAGGCAGCCAAGAGACCCAGTACTTC; CDR3 protein: CASSLGTGSQETQYF; D gene: .; V gene: TRBV11-3; J gene: TRBJ2-5; clone size: .
CDR3 DNA: TGCGCCAGCAGCACCCAGGTTGAAGAGACCCAGTACTTC; CDR3 protein: CASSTQVEETQYF; D gene: .; V gene: TRBV5-1; J gene: TRBJ2-5; clone size: .
CDR3 DNA: TGTGCCAGCAGTCCCCGCGGGACAGACAATCAGCCCCAGCATTTT; CDR3 protein: CASSPRGTDNQPQHF; D gene: TRBD1; V gene: TRBV9; J gene: TRBJ1-5; clone size: .
CDR3 DNA: TGTGCCAGCAGCTTGACAGGGGCGCTACAAGAGACCCAGTACTTC; CDR3 protein: CASSLTGALQETQYF; D gene: TRBD1; V gene: TRBV7-3; J gene: TRBJ2-5; clone size: .
CDR3 DNA: TGTGCCAGCCAATCCCCGACAGGGTCGGTCTACGAGCAGTACTTC; CDR3 protein: CASQSPTGSVYEQYF; D gene: TRBD1; V gene: TRBV5-4; J gene: TRBJ2-7; clone size: .
CDR3 DNA: TGTGCCAGCAGTTTGGCGACAGGAGATGAAGCTTTCTTT; CDR3 protein: CASSLATGDEAFF; D gene: .; V gene: TRBV12-3/TRBV12-4; J gene: TRBJ1-1; clone size: .
CDR3 DNA: TGCGCCAGCAGTGATTCAGGACAGGGATACGAGCAGTACTTC; CDR3 protein: CASSDSGQGYEQYF; D gene: TRBD1; V gene: TRBV10-2; J gene: TRBJ2-7; clone size: medium-sized